The 4 T cell receptor beta chains in this list originate from one sample, sequenced in a study of T cell responses to AZD1222 COVID-19 vaccine. Repertoires were generated with immunoSEQ multiplex PCR, while TCRdb's copy carries only in-frame clones and drops some. The profile shows roughly 100,000 clones, around 87% of them singletons. The input for sequencing was peripheral blood, taken on day 0 of AZD1222 vaccination. The receptors originated from an adult in good health.

This clone was seen only once. The chain has TRBV29-1 and TRBJ1-1, with TRBD1 matching over 7 bases. The germline CDR1 and CDR2 sequences are SQVTM and ANQGSEA. The CDR3 has 13 residues. The V segment lost 5 bases and the J segment 7 bases; nucleotides outside the gene matches: 10. CDR3 protein: CSVLGRQGNEAFF. In DNA form, the CDR3 reads TGCAGCGTTTTAGGCCGACAGGGAAATGAAGCTTTCTTT.

This sequence joins TRBV5-6 and TRBJ1-3; tentative D call: TRBD1 (5 bases). This CDR3 comprises 15 residues. Between the trimmed V and J ends, which lost 4 bases and 4 bases, there was a span of 15 bases. Per the germline V gene, CDR1 is SGHDT and CDR2 is YYEEEE. This CDR3 reads CASSGSLTAGNTIYF. In DNA, the CDR3 is TGTGCCAGCAGCGGTTCGTTGACAGCGGGAAACACCATATATTTT.

CDR3 sequence (DNA): TGCGCCAGCAGCCCTATTCCGGGACAGGGAGTTTTAACACCCCTCCACTTT. It translates to CASSPIPGQGVLTPLHF. This chain links TRBV4-1 with TRBJ1-6; 9 nucleotides align to TRBD1. CDR1 and CDR2 (germline): MGHRA, YSYEKL. The J segment lost 11 bases and the V segment lost 4 bases, leaving 15 bases of the junction unmatched. This CDR3 region has 17 residues.

V gene TRBV29-1 combines with J gene TRBJ2-3; no clear D. The CDR3 runs 13 residues. V dropped 4 bases and J dropped 4 bases, with 12 bases sitting between them. Germline-derived CDR1 and CDR2 are SQVTM and ANQGSEA. The CDR3 protein is CSVGGRLADTQYF. The CDR3 coding sequence is TGCAGCGTTGGAGGAAGGCTGGCAGATACGCAGTATTTT.